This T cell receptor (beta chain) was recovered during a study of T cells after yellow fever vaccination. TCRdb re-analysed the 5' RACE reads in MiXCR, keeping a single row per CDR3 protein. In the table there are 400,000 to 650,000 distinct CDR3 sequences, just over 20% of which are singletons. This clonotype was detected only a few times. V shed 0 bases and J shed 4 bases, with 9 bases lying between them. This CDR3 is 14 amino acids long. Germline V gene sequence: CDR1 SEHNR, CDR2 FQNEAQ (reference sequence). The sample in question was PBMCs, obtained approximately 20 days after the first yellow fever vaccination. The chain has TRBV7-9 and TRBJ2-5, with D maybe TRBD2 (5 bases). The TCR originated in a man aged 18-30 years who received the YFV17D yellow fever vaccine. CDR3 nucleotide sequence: TGTGCCAGCAGCTTAGCGGAGGCGGGAGAGACCCAGTACTTC. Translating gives CASSLAEAGETQYF.